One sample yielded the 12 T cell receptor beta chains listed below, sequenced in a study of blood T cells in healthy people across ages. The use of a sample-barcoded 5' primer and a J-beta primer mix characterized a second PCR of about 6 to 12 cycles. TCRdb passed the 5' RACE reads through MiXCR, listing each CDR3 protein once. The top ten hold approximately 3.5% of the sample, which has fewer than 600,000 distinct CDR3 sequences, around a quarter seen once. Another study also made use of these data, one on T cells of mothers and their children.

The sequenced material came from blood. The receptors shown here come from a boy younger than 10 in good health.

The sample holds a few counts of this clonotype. This CDR3 is CASSYQDGLVRVEQYF. CDR3 DNA: TGTGCCAGCAGCTATCAGGACGGCCTAGTACGTGTCGAGCAGTACTTC. V and J are TRBV7-2 and TRBJ2-5; D is uncertain. The J call may be in error: the DNA end matches TRBJ2-7 better. The CDR3 length is 16 residues. Germline CDR1 and CDR2: SGHTA and FQGNSA.

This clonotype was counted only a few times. The CDR3 nucleotides are TGTGCCAGCGGGAATGAAAAACTGTTTTTT. Translating gives CASGNEKLFF. The chain recombines TRBV2 with TRBJ1-4, with D uncertain. The germline V gene has CDR1 SNHLY and CDR2 FYNNEI. V was cut by 8 bases and J by 5 bases, with 3 bases left in between. This CDR3 has 10 residues.

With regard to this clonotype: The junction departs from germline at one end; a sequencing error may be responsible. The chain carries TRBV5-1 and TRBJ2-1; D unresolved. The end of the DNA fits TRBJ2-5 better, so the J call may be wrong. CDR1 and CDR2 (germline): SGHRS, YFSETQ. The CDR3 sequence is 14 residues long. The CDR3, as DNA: TGCGCCAGCAGCTTGACAGACTTTCAAGGGACCCAGTACTTC. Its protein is CASSLTDFQGTQYF.

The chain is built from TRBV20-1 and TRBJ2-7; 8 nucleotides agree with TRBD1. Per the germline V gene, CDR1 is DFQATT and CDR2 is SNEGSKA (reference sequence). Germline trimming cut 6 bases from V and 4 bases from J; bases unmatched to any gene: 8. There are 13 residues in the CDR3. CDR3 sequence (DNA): TGCAGTGCCCCGGGACAGGCTCAGTACGAGCAGTACTTC. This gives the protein CSAPGQAQYEQYF.

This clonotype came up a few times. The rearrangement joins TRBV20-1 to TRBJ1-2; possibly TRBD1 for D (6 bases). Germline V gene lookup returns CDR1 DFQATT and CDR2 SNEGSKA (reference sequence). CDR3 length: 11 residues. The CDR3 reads CRIDRSNGYTF. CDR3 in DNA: TGCAGAATTGACAGGTCTAATGGCTACACCTTC.

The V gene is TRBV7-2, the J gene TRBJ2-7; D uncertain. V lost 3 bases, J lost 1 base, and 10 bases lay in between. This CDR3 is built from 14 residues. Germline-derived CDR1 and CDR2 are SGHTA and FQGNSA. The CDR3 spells CASSFDLGSYEQYF. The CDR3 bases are TGTGCCAGCAGCTTCGACTTGGGTTCCTACGAGCAGTACTTC.

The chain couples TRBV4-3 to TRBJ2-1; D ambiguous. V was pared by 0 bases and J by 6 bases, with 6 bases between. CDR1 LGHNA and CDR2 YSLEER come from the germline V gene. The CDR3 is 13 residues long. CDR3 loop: CASSQDIANEQFF. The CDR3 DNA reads TGCGCCAGCAGCCAAGATATAGCCAATGAGCAGTTCTTC.

The CDR3 DNA reads TGTGCCAGCAGGGAGACAGTGACCTATGGCTACACCTTC. Its protein is CASRETVTYGYTF. The chain links TRBV6-5 to TRBJ1-2, with D possibly being TRBD1 (5 bases). The CDR3 is 13 amino acids. Between the trimmed V and J ends, which lost 6 bases and 4 bases, there was a span of 12 bases. The germline CDR1 and CDR2 sequences are MNHEY and SVGAGI.

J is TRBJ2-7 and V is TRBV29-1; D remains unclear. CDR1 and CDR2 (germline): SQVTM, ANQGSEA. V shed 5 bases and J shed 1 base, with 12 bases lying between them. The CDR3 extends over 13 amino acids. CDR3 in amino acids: CSVLSGPSYEQYF. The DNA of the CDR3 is TGCAGCGTTCTATCGGGTCCTTCCTACGAGCAGTACTTC.

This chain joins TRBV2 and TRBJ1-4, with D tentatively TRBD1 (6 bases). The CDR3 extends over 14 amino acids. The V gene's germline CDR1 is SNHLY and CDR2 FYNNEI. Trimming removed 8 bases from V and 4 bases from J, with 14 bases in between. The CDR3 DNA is TGTGCCAGCGGGAAGGAACAGGGTAATGAAAAACTGTTTTTT. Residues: CASGKEQGNEKLFF.

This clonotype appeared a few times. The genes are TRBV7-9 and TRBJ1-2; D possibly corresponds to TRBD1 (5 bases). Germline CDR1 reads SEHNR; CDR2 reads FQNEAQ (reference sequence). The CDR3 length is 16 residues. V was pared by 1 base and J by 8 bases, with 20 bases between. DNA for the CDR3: TGTGCCAGCAGCTTAGTAACCGAGCTTCTAAGGGACGGCTACACCTTC. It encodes CASSLVTELLRDGYTF.

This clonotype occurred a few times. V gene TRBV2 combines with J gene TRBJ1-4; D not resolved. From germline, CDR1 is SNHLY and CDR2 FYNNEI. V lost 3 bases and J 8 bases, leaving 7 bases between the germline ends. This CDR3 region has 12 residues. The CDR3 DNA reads TGTGCCAGCAGTGAGGGAGTCGAAAAACTGTTTTTT. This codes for CASSEGVEKLFF.